Below are 15 T cell receptor beta chains sequenced from a single sample in a study of cytomegalovirus exposure and HLA in healthy donors. PCR amplification relied on 60 Vbeta primers (plus 13 Jbeta primers). Assay: immunoSEQ multiplex PCR; the TCRdb copy retains only in-frame clones and omits some. The profile shows some 130,000 clones, around 80% of them singletons. Sequences were obtained from PBMCs. These receptors originate from a man aged 35 to 55 in good health and CMV-seropositive.

This chain links TRBV5-1 with TRBJ2-1; the match to TRBD1 covers 7 bases. In germline, CDR1 is SGHRS, CDR2 YFSETQ. J was trimmed by 7 bases and V by 3 bases; bases with no gene match: 4. This CDR3 has 13 residues. The CDR3 here is CASSSTTGNEQFF. As DNA, the CDR3 is TGCGCCAGCAGCTCTACGACAGGGAATGAGCAGTTCTTC.

The chain carries TRBV10-3 and TRBJ2-7; 7 nucleotides line up with TRBD2. CDR3 length equals 13 residues. CDR1 and CDR2 (germline): ENHRY, SYGVKD. Trimming cost V 7 bases and J 1 base; bases outside gene matches: 4. CDR3 sequence reads: CAIMGGSSYEQYF. The CDR3, as DNA: TGTGCCATCATGGGCGGGAGTTCCTACGAGCAGTACTTC.

This rearrangement joins TRBV7-8 to TRBJ2-7, with 11 bases identical to TRBD2. CDR1 and CDR2 from the germline V gene are SGHVS and FQNEAQ. The CDR3 covers 16 residues. Unmatched junction bases numbered 6, after V lost 1 base and J lost 4 bases. CDR3 DNA sequence: TGTGCCAGCAGCTTAGGGGCGGTAGCGGGAGGGTACGAGCAGTACTTC. It specifies CASSLGAVAGGYEQYF.

The gene calls are TRBV11-2 and TRBJ2-7, with 11 bases matching TRBD2. This CDR3 has 16 amino acids. Germline CDR1 reads SGHAT; CDR2 reads FQNNGV. The V and J ends lost 5 bases and 0 bases, in that order; junction bases with no gene match: 6. In DNA, the CDR3 is TGTGCCAGCAGCCCCCTTAGCGGGAGGGCCTCCTACGAGCAGTACTTC. Protein sequence: CASSPLSGRASYEQYF.

This clone is a singleton in its sample. V usage is TRBV19 and J usage is TRBJ2-3; 13 nucleotides agree with TRBD2. Germline CDR1 reads LNHDA; CDR2 reads SQIVND (reference sequence). The CDR3 runs to 16 residues. The ends lost 5 bases at V and 3 bases at J; junction bases unmatched: 5. This chain's CDR3 is CASSPRGLAGTDTQYF. The DNA for the CDR3 is TGTGCCAGTAGTCCACGGGGACTAGCGGGGACAGATACGCAGTATTTT.

About this clone itself: The same CDR3 also results from other DNA sequences found in this sample. The chain couples TRBV28 to TRBJ2-4; the match to TRBD2 covers 7 bases. The CDR3 is made up of 15 amino acids. With V trimmed by 5 bases and J by 1 base, 5 bases remained unmatched. Germline loops: CDR1 MDHEN, CDR2 SYDVKM. The CDR3 here is CASSPPGGAKNIQYF. DNA for the CDR3: TGTGCCAGCAGTCCCCCGGGGGGTGCCAAAAACATTCAGTACTTC.

This clone was detected only a few times. J is TRBJ2-7 and V is TRBV9; a weak D match, TRBD1 (5 bases). The V gene's germline CDR1 is SGDLS and CDR2 YYNGEE. Trimming stripped 1 base from V and 2 bases from J, with 10 bases between. CDR3 length: 14 residues. CDR3 sequence (DNA): TGTGCCAGCAGCGTAACCGACAGTCCCTACGAGCAGTACTTC. Translating it yields CASSVTDSPYEQYF.

The V call is TRBV2, the J call TRBJ1-2, with D possibly TRBD1 on 6 matching bases. The germline V gene has CDR1 SNHLY and CDR2 FYNNEI. Trimming cost V 7 bases and J 6 bases, with 15 bases left between them. The CDR3 is made up of 13 amino acids. The DNA of the CDR3 is TGTGCCAGCACGGAGACAGGAACCCATGGCTACACCTTC. Protein: CASTETGTHGYTF.

This rearrangement joins TRBV6-5 to TRBJ1-1; perhaps TRBD1 as D (6 bases). V lost 2 bases, J lost 1 base, and 8 bases lay in between. CDR3 length: 14 amino acids. The germline V gene has CDR1 MNHEY and CDR2 SVGAGI. Written as DNA, the CDR3 is TGTGCCAGCAGTTACACACAGGGGAACACTGAAGCTTTCTTT. This sequence encodes CASSYTQGNTEAFF.

The gene calls are TRBV4-1 and TRBJ1-3; TRBD1 might be the D (6 bases). The CDR3 extends over 15 amino acids. Germline lookup yields CDR1 MGHRA and CDR2 YSYEKL. V lost 1 base and J lost 3, with 10 bases in between. This CDR3 reads CASSQAGAYGNTIYF. CDR3 DNA sequence: TGCGCCAGCAGCCAAGCAGGGGCTTATGGAAACACCATATATTTT.

The chain has TRBV6-1 and TRBJ1-3; D not certain. The germline gives CDR1 MNHNS, CDR2 SASEGT. The V end was cut by 2 bases, the J end by 0 bases, with 14 bases between. The CDR3 consists of 17 residues. CDR3 amino acids: CASSEIVLTTSGNTIYF. In DNA, the CDR3 is TGTGCCAGCAGTGAAATAGTACTTACCACCTCTGGAAACACCATATATTTT.

The V gene is TRBV7-8, the J gene TRBJ2-7; no reliable D call. V was trimmed by 5 bases and J by 3 bases, leaving 8 bases between them. The V gene's germline CDR1 is SGHVS and CDR2 FQNEAQ. The CDR3 spans 12 residues. In DNA, the CDR3 is TGTGCCAGCAGCCTGGGCTACTACGAGCAGTACTTC. Translating it yields CASSLGYYEQYF.

The CDR3 nucleotides read TGTGCCAGCAGCCTTACAGGGCGGGACACTGAAGCTTTCTTT. The encoded protein is CASSLTGRDTEAFF. This chain uses TRBV7-9 with TRBJ1-1; possible D gene TRBD1, 6 bases. This CDR3 spans 14 amino acids. Germline assignment: CDR1 SEHNR and CDR2 FQNEAQ (reference sequence). V was pared by 5 bases and J by 3 bases, with 13 bases between.

The V and J genes are TRBV6-4 and TRBJ1-1; D gene uncertain. Looked up from germline, CDR1 is MRHNA and CDR2 is SNTAGT. Trimming removed 2 bases from V and 4 bases from J, with 14 bases in between. This CDR3 contains 15 residues. The CDR3 DNA sequence: TGTGCCAGCAGTGACCATGGAGGGATCGGCACTGAAGCTTTCTTT. Protein: CASSDHGGIGTEAFF.

The sample holds one count of this clone. The CDR3 loop is CASSPQGASRADTQYF. CDR3 DNA sequence: TGTGCCAGCAGCCCCCAGGGGGCTAGCAGGGCAGATACGCAGTATTTT. J is TRBJ2-3 and V is TRBV7-3; 8 nucleotides match TRBD1. CDR3 length: 16 residues. With 5 bases clipped from V and 4 bases from J, the junction kept 11 bases outside the gene matches. CDR1 and CDR2 (germline): SGHTA, FQGTGA. The whole variable domain, remainder taken from reference TRBV7-3 and TRBJ2-3, is GAGVSQTPSNKVTEKGKYVELRCDPISGHTALYWYRQSLGQGPEFLIYFQGTGAADDSGLPNDRFFAVRPEGSVSTLKIQRTERGDSAVYLCASSPQGASRADTQYFGPGTRLTVL.